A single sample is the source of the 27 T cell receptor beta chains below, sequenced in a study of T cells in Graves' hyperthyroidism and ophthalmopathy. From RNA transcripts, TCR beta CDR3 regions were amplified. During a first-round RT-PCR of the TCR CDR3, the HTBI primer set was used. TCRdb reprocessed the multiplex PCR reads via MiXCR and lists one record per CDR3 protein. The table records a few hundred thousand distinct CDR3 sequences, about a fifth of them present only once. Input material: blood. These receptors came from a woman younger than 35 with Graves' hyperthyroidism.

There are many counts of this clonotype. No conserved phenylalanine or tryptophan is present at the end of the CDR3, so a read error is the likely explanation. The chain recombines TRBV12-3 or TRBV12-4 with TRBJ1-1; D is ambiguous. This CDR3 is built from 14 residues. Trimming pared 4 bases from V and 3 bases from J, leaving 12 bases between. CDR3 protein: CASSSLGRDTEAFL. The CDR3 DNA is TGTGCCAGCAGTTCCCTCGGACGGGACACTGAAGCTTTCCTT.

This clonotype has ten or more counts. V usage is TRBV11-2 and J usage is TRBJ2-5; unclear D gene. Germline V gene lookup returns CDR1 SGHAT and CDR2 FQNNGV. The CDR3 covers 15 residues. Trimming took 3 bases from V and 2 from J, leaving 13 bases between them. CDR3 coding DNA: TGTGCCAGCAGCTTTGAGGCAGAACTTCAAGAGACCCAGTACTTC. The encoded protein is CASSFEAELQETQYF.

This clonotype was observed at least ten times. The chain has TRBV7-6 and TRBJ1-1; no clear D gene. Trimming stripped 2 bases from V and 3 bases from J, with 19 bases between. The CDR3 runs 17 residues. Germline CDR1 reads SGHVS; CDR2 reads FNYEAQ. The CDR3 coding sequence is TGTGCCAGCAGCTTAATTCCGGTGGTAGGGTTTTACACTGAAGCTTTCTTT. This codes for CASSLIPVVGFYTEAFF.

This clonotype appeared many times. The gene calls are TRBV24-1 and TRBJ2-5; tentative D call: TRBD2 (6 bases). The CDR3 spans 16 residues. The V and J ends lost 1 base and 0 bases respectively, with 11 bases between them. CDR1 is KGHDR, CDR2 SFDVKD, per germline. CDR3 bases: TGTGCCACCAGTGATTTCGGCGGAGGGTACCAAGAGACCCAGTACTTC. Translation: CATSDFGGGYQETQYF.

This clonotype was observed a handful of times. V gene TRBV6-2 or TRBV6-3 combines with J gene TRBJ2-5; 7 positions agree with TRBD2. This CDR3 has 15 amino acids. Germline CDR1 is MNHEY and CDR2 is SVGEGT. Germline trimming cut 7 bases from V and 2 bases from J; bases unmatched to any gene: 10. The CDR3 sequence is CASIEGRAYQETQYF. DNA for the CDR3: TGTGCCAGCATCGAAGGGAGGGCCTATCAAGAGACCCAGTACTTC.

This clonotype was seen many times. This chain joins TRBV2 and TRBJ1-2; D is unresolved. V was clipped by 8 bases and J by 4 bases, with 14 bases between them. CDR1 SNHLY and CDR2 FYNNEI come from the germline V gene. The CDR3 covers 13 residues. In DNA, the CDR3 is TGTGCCAGCTCAACTGACAACGGCTATGGCTACACCTTC. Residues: CASSTDNGYGYTF.

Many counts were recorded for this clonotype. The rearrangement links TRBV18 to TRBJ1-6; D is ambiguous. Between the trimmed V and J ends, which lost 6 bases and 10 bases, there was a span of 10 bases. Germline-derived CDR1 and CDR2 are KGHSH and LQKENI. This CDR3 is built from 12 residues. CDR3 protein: CASSRDESPLHF. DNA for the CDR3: TGTGCCAGCTCCCGAGACGAGTCACCCCTCCACTTT. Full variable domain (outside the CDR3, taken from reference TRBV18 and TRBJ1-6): NAGVMQNPRHLVRRRGQEARLRCSPMKGHSHVYWYRQLPEEGLKFMVYLQKENIIDESGMPKERFSAEFPKEGPSILRIQQVVRGDSAAYFCASSRDESPLHFGNGTRLTVT.

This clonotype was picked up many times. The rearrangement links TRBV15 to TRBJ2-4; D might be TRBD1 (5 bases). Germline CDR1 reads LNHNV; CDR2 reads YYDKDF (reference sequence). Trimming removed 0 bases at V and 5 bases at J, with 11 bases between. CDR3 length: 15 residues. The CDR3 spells CATSRDGASENIQYF. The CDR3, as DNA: TGTGCCACCAGCAGAGATGGGGCATCTGAAAACATTCAGTACTTC.

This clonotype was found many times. The CDR3 DNA is TGTGCCAGCAGCCTGACAGGGAAGTTGGATGGCTACACCTTC. It is translated as CASSLTGKLDGYTF. J is TRBJ1-2 and V is TRBV12-3 or TRBV12-4; 7 nucleotides agree with TRBD1. Trimming cost V 6 bases and J 6 bases; bases outside gene matches: 10. The CDR3 is 14 amino acids.

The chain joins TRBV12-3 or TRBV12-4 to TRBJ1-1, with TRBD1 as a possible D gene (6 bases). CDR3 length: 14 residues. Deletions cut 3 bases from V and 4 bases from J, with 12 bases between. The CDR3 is CASSFVRGTTEAFF. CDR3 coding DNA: TGTGCCAGCAGTTTTGTAAGGGGGACCACTGAAGCTTTCTTT.

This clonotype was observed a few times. This CDR3 is CASSGTGNENSYEQYF. In DNA form, the CDR3 reads TGTGCCAGCAGCGGGACAGGGAACGAAAACTCCTACGAGCAGTACTTC. The V gene is TRBV9, the J gene TRBJ2-7; 8 nucleotides agree with TRBD1. The CDR3 loop spans 16 amino acids. Germline V gene lookup returns CDR1 SGDLS and CDR2 YYNGEE. The trim removed 3 bases at V and 0 bases at J, leaving 8 bases unmatched.

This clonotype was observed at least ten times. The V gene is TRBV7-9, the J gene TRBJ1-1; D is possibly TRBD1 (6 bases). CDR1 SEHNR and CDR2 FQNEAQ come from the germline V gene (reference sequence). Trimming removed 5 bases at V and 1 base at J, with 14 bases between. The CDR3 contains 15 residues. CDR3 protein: CASSNGQLKNTEAFF. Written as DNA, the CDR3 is TGTGCCAGCAGCAACGGACAGTTGAAGAACACTGAAGCTTTCTTT.

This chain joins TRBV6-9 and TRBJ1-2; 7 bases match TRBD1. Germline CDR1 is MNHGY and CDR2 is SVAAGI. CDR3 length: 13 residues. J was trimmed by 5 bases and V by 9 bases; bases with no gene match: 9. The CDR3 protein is CASNTGTDYGYTF. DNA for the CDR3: TGTGCCAGTAACACCGGGACAGATTATGGCTACACCTTC.

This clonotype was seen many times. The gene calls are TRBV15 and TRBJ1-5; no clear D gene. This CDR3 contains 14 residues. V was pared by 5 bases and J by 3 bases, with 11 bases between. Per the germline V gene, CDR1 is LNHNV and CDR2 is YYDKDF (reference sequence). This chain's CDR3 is CATSFEQINQPQHF. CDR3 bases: TGTGCCACCAGCTTCGAGCAGATCAATCAGCCCCAGCATTTT.

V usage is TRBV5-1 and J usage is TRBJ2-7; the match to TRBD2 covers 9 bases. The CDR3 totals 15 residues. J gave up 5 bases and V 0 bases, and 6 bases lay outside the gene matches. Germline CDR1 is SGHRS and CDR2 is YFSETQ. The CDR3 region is CASSLVASGNHEQYF. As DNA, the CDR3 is TGCGCCAGCAGCTTGGTGGCTAGCGGGAACCACGAGCAGTACTTC.

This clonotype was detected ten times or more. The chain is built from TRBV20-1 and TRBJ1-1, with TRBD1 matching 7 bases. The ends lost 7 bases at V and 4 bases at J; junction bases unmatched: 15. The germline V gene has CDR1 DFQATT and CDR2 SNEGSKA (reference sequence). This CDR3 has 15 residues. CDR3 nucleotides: TGCAGTGGGGGAAGGCGCCGACAGGGCTTCACTGAAGCTTTCTTT. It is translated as CSGGRRRQGFTEAFF.

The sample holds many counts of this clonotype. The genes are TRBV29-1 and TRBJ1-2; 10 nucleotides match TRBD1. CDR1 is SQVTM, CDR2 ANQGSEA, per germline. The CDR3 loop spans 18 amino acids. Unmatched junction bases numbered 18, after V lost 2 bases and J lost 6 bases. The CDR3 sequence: CSVERPAGQGNYGDGYTF. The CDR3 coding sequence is TGCAGCGTTGAAAGGCCGGCGGGACAGGGGAATTATGGGGATGGCTACACCTTC.

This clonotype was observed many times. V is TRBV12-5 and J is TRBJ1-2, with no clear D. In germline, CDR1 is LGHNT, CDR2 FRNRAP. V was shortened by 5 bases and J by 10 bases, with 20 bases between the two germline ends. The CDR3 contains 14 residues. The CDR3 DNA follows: TGTGCTAGTGGTCGTTTTCCCATTCCTGGGGACTACACCTTC. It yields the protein CASGRFPIPGDYTF. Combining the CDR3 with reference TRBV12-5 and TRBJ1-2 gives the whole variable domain DARVTQTPRHKVTEMGQEVTMRCQPILGHNTVFWYRQTMMQGLELLAYFRNRAPLDDSGMPKDRFSAEMPDATLATLKIQPSEPRDSAVYFCASGRFPIPGDYTFGSGTRLTVV.

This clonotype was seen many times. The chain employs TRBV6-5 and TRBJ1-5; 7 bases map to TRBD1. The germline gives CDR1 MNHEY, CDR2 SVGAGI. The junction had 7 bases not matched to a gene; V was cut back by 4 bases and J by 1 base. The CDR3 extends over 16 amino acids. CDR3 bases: TGTGCCAGCAGTTTTTACAGGGGATCGAGCAATCAGCCCCAGCATTTT. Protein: CASSFYRGSSNQPQHF.

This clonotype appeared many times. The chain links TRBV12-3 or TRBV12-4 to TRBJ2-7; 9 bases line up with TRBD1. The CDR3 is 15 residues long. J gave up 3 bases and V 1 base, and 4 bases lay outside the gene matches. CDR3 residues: CASSLVTGGSYEQYF. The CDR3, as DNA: TGTGCCAGCAGTTTAGTGACAGGGGGGAGCTACGAGCAGTACTTC.

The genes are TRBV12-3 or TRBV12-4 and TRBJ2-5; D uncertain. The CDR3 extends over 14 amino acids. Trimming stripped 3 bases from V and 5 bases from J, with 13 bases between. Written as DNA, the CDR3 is TGTGCCAGCAGTTTTAGTAAGGGCCGGGAGACCCAGTACTTC. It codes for CASSFSKGRETQYF.

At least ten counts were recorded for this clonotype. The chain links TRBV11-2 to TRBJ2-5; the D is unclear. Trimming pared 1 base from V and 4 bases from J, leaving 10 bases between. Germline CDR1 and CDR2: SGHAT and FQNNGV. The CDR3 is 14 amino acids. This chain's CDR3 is CASSLAYSGETQYF. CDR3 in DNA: TGTGCCAGCAGCTTAGCGTATTCCGGAGAGACCCAGTACTTC.

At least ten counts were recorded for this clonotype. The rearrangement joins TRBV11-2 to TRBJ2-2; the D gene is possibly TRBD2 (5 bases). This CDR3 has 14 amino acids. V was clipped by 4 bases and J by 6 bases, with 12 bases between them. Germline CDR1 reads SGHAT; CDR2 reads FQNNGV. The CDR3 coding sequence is TGTGCCAGCAGCTGGACCGGGGTAGCCGGGGAGCTGTTTTTT. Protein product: CASSWTGVAGELFF.

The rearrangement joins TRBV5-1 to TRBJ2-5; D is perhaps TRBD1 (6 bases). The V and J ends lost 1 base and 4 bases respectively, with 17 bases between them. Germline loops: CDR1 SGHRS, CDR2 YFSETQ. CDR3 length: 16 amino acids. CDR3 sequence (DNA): TGCGCCAGCAGCTTGCTCCCAGGGGATGTTCCAGAGACCCAGTACTTC. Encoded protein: CASSLLPGDVPETQYF.

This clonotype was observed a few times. The CDR3 loop is CASSRTRGFEAFF. The CDR3 DNA is TGCGCCAGCAGCCGAACAAGGGGCTTTGAAGCTTTCTTT. The chain links TRBV4-1 to TRBJ1-1, with D tentatively TRBD1 (5 bases). The CDR3 consists of 13 residues. V was pared by 4 bases and J by 7 bases, with 13 bases between. Germline V gene data show CDR1 as MGHRA and CDR2 as YSYEKL.

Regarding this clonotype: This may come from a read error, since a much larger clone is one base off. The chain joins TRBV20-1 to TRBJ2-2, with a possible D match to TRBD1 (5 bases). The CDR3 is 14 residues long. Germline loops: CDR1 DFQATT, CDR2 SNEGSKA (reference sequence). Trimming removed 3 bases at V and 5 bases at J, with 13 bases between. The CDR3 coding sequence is TGCAGTGCTAGCGCAAGGGGAAGAACCGGGGAGCTGTTTTTT. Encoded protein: CSASARGRTGELFF.

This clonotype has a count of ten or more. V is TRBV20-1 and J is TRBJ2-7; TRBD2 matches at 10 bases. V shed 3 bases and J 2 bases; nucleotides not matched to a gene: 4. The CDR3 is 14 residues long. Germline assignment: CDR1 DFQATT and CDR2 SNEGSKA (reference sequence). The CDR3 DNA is TGCAGTGCTAGCCCTAGCGGGGGCACCTACGAGCAGTACTTC. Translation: CSASPSGGTYEQYF.